The 22 T cell receptor beta chains below were found in one sample sequenced in a study of blood T cell repertoires in COVID-19. Libraries were prepared by immunoSEQ multiplex PCR; TCRdb keeps only in-frame clonotypes and omits some of them. In the table there are some 140,000 clones, more than 70% of which are singletons. The sample taken for sequencing was peripheral blood. The receptors come from a human donor in a cohort sampled during active COVID-19.

The table lists this clone with a few counts. The chain joins TRBV9 to TRBJ2-2; 10 positions match TRBD1. Germline CDR1 SGDLS, CDR2 YYNGEE. The J segment lost 6 bases and the V segment lost 2 bases, leaving 4 bases of the junction unmatched. The CDR3 runs to 15 residues. The CDR3 protein is CASSVGQGVAGELFF. In DNA, the CDR3 is TGTGCCAGCAGCGTTGGACAGGGGGTGGCCGGGGAGCTGTTTTTT. Looking up the rest from reference TRBV9 and TRBJ2-2 gives the full variable domain: DSGVTQTPKHLITATGQRVTLRCSPRSGDLSVYWYQQSLDQGLQFLIQYYNGEERAKGNILERFSAQQFPDLHSELNLSSLELGDSALYFCASSVGQGVAGELFFGEGSRLTVL.

The CDR3: CASSLASGGFYNEQFF. CDR3 coding DNA: TGTGCCAGCAGCTTAGCTAGCGGGGGGTTCTACAATGAGCAGTTCTTC. The chain has TRBV7-2 and TRBJ2-1, with 10 positions matching TRBD2. The germline gives CDR1 SGHTA, CDR2 FQGNSA. The trim removed 0 bases at V and 3 bases at J, leaving 2 bases unmatched. The length of the CDR3 is 16 residues.

This clone was recorded only once. Here the CDR3 reads CASSLVSGTPTYNEQFF. The CDR3 DNA is TGTGCCAGCAGCTTAGTTAGCGGGACCCCCACCTACAATGAGCAGTTCTTC. J is TRBJ2-1 and V is TRBV11-2, with 8 bases fitting TRBD2. With 1 base clipped from V and 2 bases from J, the junction kept 7 bases outside the gene matches. Germline CDR1 SGHAT, CDR2 FQNNGV. This CDR3 spans 17 amino acids.

This clone has more than one count but fewer than ten. The chain carries TRBV19 and TRBJ2-5; 8 bases line up with TRBD2. The CDR3 sequence is 16 residues long. The V segment lost 5 bases and the J segment 5 bases; nucleotides outside the gene matches: 13. Germline V gene lookup returns CDR1 LNHDA and CDR2 SQIVND (reference sequence). CDR3 residues: CASSPEMLAGGETQYF. CDR3 nucleotides: TGTGCCAGTAGTCCCGAGATGTTGGCGGGGGGTGAGACCCAGTACTTC.

This chain uses TRBV5-1 with TRBJ2-3, with TRBD1 identical over 11 bases. The CDR3 runs to 17 residues. The junction had 6 bases not matched to a gene; V was cut back by 1 base and J by 2 bases. The germline V gene has CDR1 SGHRS and CDR2 YFSETQ. In DNA form, the CDR3 reads TGCGCCAGCAGCTTGAGGGACAGGGGGTATTTCACAGATACGCAGTATTTT. Protein product: CASSLRDRGYFTDTQYF.

The chain couples TRBV11-2 to TRBJ2-3, with 7 bases that match TRBD2. The CDR3 spans 17 residues. J lost 1 base, V lost 3 bases, and 10 bases had no gene match. Germline V CDR1 and CDR2: SGHAT, FQNNGV. For the CDR3, the DNA is TGTGCCAGCAGCTTCCCTCCGACTCGGGGGGGCACAGATACGCAGTATTTT. Its protein product is CASSFPPTRGGTDTQYF.

Points on this clone: A junction boundary mismatches the germline segment, possibly from a read error. The rearrangement links TRBV11-2 to TRBJ2-7; 8 nucleotides agree with TRBD1. The CDR3 length is 15 residues. CDR1 is SGHAT and CDR2 is FQNNGV in the germline V gene. As DNA, the CDR3 is TGTGCCAGCAGCTTAGAGGGGGGACAGGCGCAACCCCCGCACTTC. Translation gives CASSLEGGQAQPPHF.

The sample holds a few counts of this clone. J is TRBJ2-3 and V is TRBV5-4; 11 bases line up with TRBD2. Germline V lookup: CDR1 SGHNT, CDR2 YYREEE (reference sequence). With V trimmed by 2 bases and J by 8 bases, 13 bases remained unmatched. This CDR3 has 17 residues. The chain's CDR3 is CASSFSVAGGLQGTQYF. CDR3 coding DNA: TGTGCCAGCAGCTTCAGCGTAGCGGGGGGGCTACAGGGTACGCAGTATTTT.

J is TRBJ1-1 and V is TRBV4-1; D unclear. The germline V gene has CDR1 MGHRA and CDR2 YSYEKL. V was cut by 0 bases and J by 1 base, with 9 bases left in between. This CDR3 comprises 15 residues. CDR3: CASSQDLRGNTEAFF. CDR3 sequence (DNA): TGCGCCAGCAGCCAAGATTTACGGGGGAACACTGAAGCTTTCTTT.

The chain recombines TRBV27 with TRBJ2-3; TRBD2 agrees at 8 bases. The CDR3 runs 14 residues. Germline V CDR1 and CDR2: MNHEY, SMNVEV (reference sequence). V shed 2 bases and J 6 bases; nucleotides not matched to a gene: 4. CDR3 residues: CASSLRTSRDTQYF. The CDR3, as DNA: TGTGCCAGCAGTTTACGGACTAGCAGGGATACGCAGTATTTT.

V gene TRBV5-6 combines with J gene TRBJ2-5; D remains unclear. Germline V gene data show CDR1 as SGHDT and CDR2 as YYEEEE. V was pared by 0 bases and J by 3 bases, with 3 bases between. The length of the CDR3 is 12 residues. CDR3 protein: CASSLGEETQYF. In nucleotides, the CDR3 is TGTGCCAGCAGCTTGGGAGAAGAGACCCAGTACTTC.

The chain employs TRBV7-2 and TRBJ2-3; 8 bases match TRBD2. Germline loops: CDR1 SGHTA, CDR2 FQGNSA. The V segment lost 3 bases and the J segment 2 bases; nucleotides outside the gene matches: 13. This CDR3 region has 18 residues. CDR3 sequence (DNA): TGTGCCAGCAGCTTTTATAGGTTCGGGCGGGGGGCCACAGATACGCAGTATTTT. As protein: CASSFYRFGRGATDTQYF.

This clone ranks as medium-sized. CDR3 DNA: TGTGCCAGCAGCCCCGGGGGGGGTTGGGAGTCCTATGGCTACACCTTC. As protein: CASSPGGGWESYGYTF. This sequence joins TRBV27 and TRBJ1-2; possible D gene TRBD1, 5 bases. The CDR3 is 16 residues long. V dropped 6 bases and J dropped 4 bases, with 21 bases sitting between them. Germline CDR1 MNHEY, CDR2 SMNVEV (reference sequence).

Here the CDR3 reads CASSPPNPGSFSYNEQFF. CDR3 DNA sequence: TGTGCCAGCTCACCCCCCAACCCCGGGAGCTTCTCCTACAATGAGCAGTTCTTC. The chain recombines TRBV18 with TRBJ2-1; weak D call: TRBD2 (6 bases). The V and J ends lost 3 bases and 0 bases respectively, with 18 bases between them. Germline V gene lookup returns CDR1 KGHSH and CDR2 LQKENI. The length of the CDR3 is 18 residues.

The genes are TRBV28 and TRBJ2-5; D is perhaps TRBD2 (6 bases). The CDR3 is 15 residues long. V was cut by 5 bases and J by 0 bases, with 13 bases left in between. Per germline, CDR1 MDHEN and CDR2 SYDVKM. The chain's CDR3 is CASSSPRGYQETQYF. DNA of the CDR3: TGTGCCAGCAGTAGCCCCCGGGGGTACCAAGAGACCCAGTACTTC.

The chain is built from TRBV15 and TRBJ2-3; 7 bases align to TRBD1. CDR3 size: 17 residues. Trimming cost V 3 bases and J 0 bases; bases outside gene matches: 9. In germline, CDR1 is LNHNV, CDR2 YYDKDF (reference sequence). The DNA of the CDR3 is TGTGCCACCAGCAGGACGAGACAGGGCCCTAGCACAGATACGCAGTATTTT. Its protein is CATSRTRQGPSTDTQYF.

V gene TRBV9 combines with J gene TRBJ1-2, with D tentatively TRBD1 (5 bases). The germline CDR1 and CDR2 sequences are SGDLS and YYNGEE. CDR3 length: 13 amino acids. Trimming left V 0 bases short and J 8 bases short, with 11 bases between. The CDR3 sequence is CASSVGQGSGYTF. The CDR3 region has the DNA TGTGCCAGCAGCGTAGGGCAGGGAAGCGGCTACACCTTC.

This chain links TRBV4-3 with TRBJ2-2; D ambiguous. The CDR3 consists of 16 residues. Trimming stripped 1 base from V and 0 bases from J, with 9 bases between. Germline assignment: CDR1 LGHNA and CDR2 YSLEER. The chain's CDR3 is CASSQVYRANTGELFF. As DNA, the CDR3 is TGCGCCAGCAGCCAAGTCTATCGGGCGAACACCGGGGAGCTGTTTTTT.

V is TRBV7-2 and J is TRBJ1-2; D unresolved. Germline-derived CDR1 and CDR2 are SGHTA and FQGNSA. CDR3 size: 16 residues. The ends were cut back, 5 bases at V and 7 bases at J, with 23 bases in the middle. CDR3 sequence (DNA): TGTGCCAGCAGCGTATGGGTATCAGGTTCGGTGGGTGGCTACACCTTC. As protein: CASSVWVSGSVGGYTF.

V usage is TRBV10-1 and J usage is TRBJ2-3; 8 bases line up with TRBD2. This CDR3 is 15 amino acids long. V trimming: 3 bases; J trimming: 1 base; junction bases outside the gene matches: 3. The V gene's germline CDR1 is WNHNN and CDR2 SYGVQD (reference sequence). The CDR3 sequence is CASSESGSRTDTQYF. In DNA form, the CDR3 reads TGCGCCAGCAGTGAAAGCGGGAGCCGCACAGATACGCAGTATTTT.

This chain connects TRBV27 to TRBJ2-2, with TRBD2 identical over 9 bases. V was pared by 11 bases and J by 5 bases, with 15 bases of the junction left unmatched. This CDR3 has 16 residues. Germline CDR1 and CDR2: MNHEY and SMNVEV (reference sequence). CDR3 nucleotides: TGTGCCGCCCGGGAGGGTAGCGGGAGCGTAACCGGGGAGCTGTTTTTT. Its protein is CAAREGSGSVTGELFF.

The rearrangement joins TRBV7-2 to TRBJ1-6; 8 bases are shared with TRBD1. Germline trimming cut 5 bases from V and 13 bases from J; bases unmatched to any gene: 10. CDR3 size: 14 residues. CDR1 is SGHTA and CDR2 is FQGNSA in the germline V gene. CDR3 region: CASSNRDRSVPLHF. The CDR3 bases are TGTGCCAGCAGCAACCGGGACAGGTCTGTCCCCCTCCACTTT.